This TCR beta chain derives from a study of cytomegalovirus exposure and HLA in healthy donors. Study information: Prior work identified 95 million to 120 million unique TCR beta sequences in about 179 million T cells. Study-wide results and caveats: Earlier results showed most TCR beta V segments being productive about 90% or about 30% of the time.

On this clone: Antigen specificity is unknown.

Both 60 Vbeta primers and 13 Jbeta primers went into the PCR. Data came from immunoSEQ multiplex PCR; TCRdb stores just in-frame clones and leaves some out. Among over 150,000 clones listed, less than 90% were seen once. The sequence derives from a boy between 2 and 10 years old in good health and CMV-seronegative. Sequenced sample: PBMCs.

CDR3 coding DNA: TGTGCCAGCTCACCTGGCATAGCGTCACAAACCTACGAGCAGTACTTC. It is translated as CASSPGIASQTYEQYF. The rearrangement links TRBV18 to TRBJ2-7, with D possibly matching TRBD2 (5 bases). V was shortened by 3 bases and J by 2 bases, with 17 bases between the two germline ends. Germline assignment: CDR1 KGHSH and CDR2 LQKENI. The CDR3 totals 16 residues.